These 13 T cell receptor beta chains share one sample of origin, sequenced in a study of CD8 T cells in ankylosing spondylitis. Their target antigens are unknown. Via MiXCR, TCRdb re-called the 5' RACE reads, giving one row per CDR3 protein. The table records more than 400,000 distinct CDR3 sequences, over 4% of them present only once. General study points: Fewer than ten highly homologous variants made up a TCR beta motif that seemed to typify ankylosing spondylitis blood.

Sequencing input: blood, either unsorted or a sorted T cell fraction (not recorded which). The receptors come from a male donor with ankylosing spondylitis.

This clonotype was counted many times. The V gene is TRBV7-2, the J gene TRBJ2-7; 10 positions match TRBD1. CDR3 length: 15 residues. J lost 5 bases, V lost 5 bases, and 9 bases had no gene match. Germline V CDR1 and CDR2: SGHTA, FQGNSA. DNA of the CDR3: TGTGCCAGCAGCGTTAGGGGTGGGACAGGGGACGAGCAGTACTTC. Amino acids: CASSVRGGTGDEQYF.

This clonotype was found many times. The rearrangement links TRBV27 to TRBJ2-7; D is uncertain. Looked up from germline, CDR1 is MNHEY and CDR2 is SMNVEV (reference sequence). Trimming took off 3 bases at V and 3 bases at J, with 9 bases between the two ends. CDR3 length: 13 residues. CDR3 in DNA: TGTGCCAGCAGTTTCGTCAAGAGCTACGAGCAGTACTTC. Translated, it gives CASSFVKSYEQYF.

This clonotype was seen at least ten times. The chain combines TRBV6-1 with TRBJ1-1; the match to TRBD1 covers 7 bases. The CDR3 sequence is 14 residues long. CDR1 and CDR2 from the germline V gene are MNHNS and SASEGT. V trimming: 6 bases; J trimming: 0 bases; junction bases outside the gene matches: 4. The CDR3 coding sequence is TGTGCCAGCAGCCGGGGACAGATGAACACTGAAGCTTTCTTT. Translated: CASSRGQMNTEAFF.

This clonotype was observed at least ten times. The CDR3 protein is CASSWTEYGYTF. DNA of the CDR3: TGTGCCAGCAGTTGGACAGAATATGGCTACACCTTC. The genes are TRBV28 and TRBJ1-2; tentatively, D is TRBD1 (6 bases). This CDR3 has 12 residues. From germline, CDR1 is MDHEN and CDR2 SYDVKM. V lost 4 bases, J lost 5 bases, and 8 bases lay in between.

The table lists this clonotype with many counts. The rearrangement uses TRBV12-3 or TRBV12-4 and TRBJ2-1, with TRBD1 as a possible D gene (6 bases). Trimming removed 3 bases at V and 5 bases at J, with 11 bases between. The CDR3 runs 14 residues. CDR3 bases: TGTGCCAGCAGTTTGGGCCAGGGGAACAATGAGCAGTTCTTC. This gives the protein CASSLGQGNNEQFF.

In this sample, this clonotype turned up many times. DNA of the CDR3: TGCAGTGCTAGCAGCAGGGGGTTTGGGGATACGCAGTATTTT. Residues: CSASSRGFGDTQYF. J is TRBJ2-3 and V is TRBV20-1, with 7 nucleotides matching TRBD1. Per the germline V gene, CDR1 is DFQATT and CDR2 is SNEGSKA (reference sequence). The CDR3 loop spans 14 amino acids. Trimming cost V 3 bases and J 6 bases; bases outside gene matches: 9.

This clonotype was observed many times. V and J are TRBV9 and TRBJ1-2; D is possibly TRBD1 (5 bases). The germline CDR1 and CDR2 sequences are SGDLS and YYNGEE. The CDR3 covers 14 residues. The ends were cut back, 2 bases at V and 7 bases at J, with 15 bases in the middle. The CDR3, as DNA: TGTGCCAGCAGCGTTCAACAGGATCCGTCTGGCTACACCTTC. Translating it yields CASSVQQDPSGYTF.

This sequence joins TRBV5-1 and TRBJ2-3; 9 bases are a match to TRBD1. V gave up 6 bases and J gave up 7 bases; unmatched junction bases: 21. The CDR3 contains 18 residues. Germline CDR1 SGHRS, CDR2 YFSETQ. In DNA, the CDR3 is TGCGCCAGCAATCTTGGGGACAGGGATTCAAGTTCCGTCAATACGCAGTATTTT. Translation gives CASNLGDRDSSSVNTQYF.

This sequence joins TRBV4-3 and TRBJ1-6; the D is unclear. The CDR3 is 15 residues long. Germline CDR1 LGHNA, CDR2 YSLEER. V lost 2 bases to trimming and J lost 8 bases, with 13 bases between them. CDR3 DNA: TGCGCCAGCAGCCAACTGACTGACCCTTATTCACCCCTCCACTTT. Protein: CASSQLTDPYSPLHF.

This clonotype came up many times. CDR3 amino acids: CASSKTSHTGELFF. CDR3 DNA: TGTGCCAGCAGTAAGACCTCTCACACCGGGGAGCTGTTTTTT. The chain combines TRBV6-2 or TRBV6-3 with TRBJ2-2; D gene unclear. Germline assignment: CDR1 MNHEY and CDR2 SVGEGT. Trimming removed 5 bases from V and 3 bases from J, with 10 bases in between. The CDR3 runs 14 residues.

This clonotype has a count of ten or more. The CDR3, as DNA: TGTGCCAGCAGTTTATCTGGGGCTTCTGGAAACACCATATATTTT. Translation: CASSLSGASGNTIYF. V is TRBV28 and J is TRBJ1-3, with D possibly TRBD1 on 5 matching bases. The CDR3 contains 15 residues. Trimming left V 1 base short and J 1 base short, with 8 bases between. In germline, CDR1 is MDHEN, CDR2 SYDVKM.

The chain joins TRBV3-1 to TRBJ2-2, with TRBD1 as a possible D gene (5 bases). The CDR3 is 18 amino acids. Germline CDR1 reads LGHDT; CDR2 reads YNNKEL (reference sequence). V lost 11 bases, J lost 1 base, and 26 bases lay in between. CDR3 in DNA: TGTGCCTCCAGCCAAGTTTCCTCGGGTCAGGGGAACACCGGGGAGCTGTTTTTT. Translated, it gives CASSQVSSGQGNTGELFF.

This clonotype has only a few counts. This rearrangement joins TRBV7-2 to TRBJ2-7; no definite D call. Germline CDR1 and CDR2: SGHTA and FQGNSA. V lost 5 bases and J lost 2, with 22 bases in between. The CDR3 spans 17 residues. In DNA form, the CDR3 reads TGTGCCAGCAGCCCCGGTGTTCGGTCGGGTTGGGCCTACGAGCAGTACTTC. It is translated as CASSPGVRSGWAYEQYF.